The 11 T cell receptor beta chains below come from one sample, sequenced in a study of blood T cell repertoires in COVID-19. Sequencing was performed with immunoSEQ multiplex PCR; in TCRdb, only in-frame clones are kept and a portion is missing. The sample has approximately 230,000 clones, around 80% seen once. Sequencing was carried out using PBMCs or T cells enriched from blood (not recorded which). The receptors originated from a man aged 35-49 years who had recovered from COVID-19.

The chain recombines TRBV30 with TRBJ1-6; TRBD1 matches at 7 bases. Germline V CDR1 and CDR2: GTSNPN, SVGIG (reference sequence). V shed 3 bases and J 7 bases; nucleotides not matched to a gene: 9. This CDR3 is built from 15 residues. The CDR3 nucleotides are TGTGCCTGGAGATGGAGACAGGGAAGAAATTCACCCCTCCACTTT. Protein: CAWRWRQGRNSPLHF. Complete variable domain (other parts from reference TRBV30 and TRBJ1-6): SQTIHQWPATLVQPVGSPLSLECTVEGTSNPNLYWYRQAAGRGLQLLFYSVGIGQISSEVPQNLSASRPQDRQFILSSKKLLLSDSGFYLCAWRWRQGRNSPLHFGNGTRLTVT.

The chain combines TRBV9 with TRBJ1-6, with TRBD1 matching 7 bases. J gave up 7 bases and V 3 bases, and 13 bases lay outside the gene matches. Germline-derived CDR1 and CDR2 are SGDLS and YYNGEE. CDR3 length: 17 residues. The CDR3 DNA follows: TGTGCCAGCAGCGGAGGACCCCCGGGACAGTTGAATTCACCCCTCCACTTT. Translating it yields CASSGGPPGQLNSPLHF.

This rearrangement joins TRBV28 to TRBJ2-7, with TRBD2 as a possible D gene (6 bases). Trimming cost V 3 bases and J 7 bases, with 19 bases left between them. The CDR3 spans 15 residues. The germline V gene has CDR1 MDHEN and CDR2 SYDVKM. The CDR3 coding sequence is TGTGCCAGCAGTTTCCGAGCCTCGGGACTGGGGGAGCAGTACTTC. It codes for CASSFRASGLGEQYF.

The gene calls are TRBV7-2 and TRBJ1-4, with TRBD1 identical over 8 bases. This CDR3 is 15 amino acids long. V shed 4 bases and J 4 bases; nucleotides not matched to a gene: 5. In germline, CDR1 is SGHTA, CDR2 FQGNSA. The CDR3 coding sequence is TGTGCCAGCAGCTATCAGGGGGCCATTAATGAAAAACTGTTTTTT. As protein: CASSYQGAINEKLFF.

V and J are TRBV5-4 and TRBJ2-5; D is unresolved. CDR3 length: 15 residues. The ends were cut back, 0 bases at V and 5 bases at J, with 14 bases in the middle. Germline assignment: CDR1 SGHNT and CDR2 YYREEE (reference sequence). The CDR3 DNA reads TGTGCCAGCAGCTTGGGACTGCCACCTGATGAGACCCAGTACTTC. Residues: CASSLGLPPDETQYF.

This clone appeared a single time. The chain recombines TRBV19 with TRBJ1-1; TRBD1 is a possible D gene (5 bases). This CDR3 region has 13 residues. The germline gives CDR1 LNHDA, CDR2 SQIVND (reference sequence). The V end was cut by 2 bases, the J end by 12 bases, with 16 bases between. CDR3 loop: CASSIRDSLGPFF. CDR3 nucleotide sequence: TGTGCCAGTAGTATAAGGGACTCCTTGGGACCTTTCTTT.

The rearrangement uses TRBV28 and TRBJ2-7, with 9 bases that match TRBD1. V dropped 7 bases and J dropped 6; count of bases not matched to a gene: 13. CDR1 is MDHEN, CDR2 SYDVKM, per germline. The CDR3 loop spans 15 amino acids. As DNA, the CDR3 is TGTGCCAGCAAACAGGGGGCGCAGGGTTGGGTCGAGCAGTACTTC. Amino acids: CASKQGAQGWVEQYF.

CDR3 amino acids: CAWRGSGLPTDTQYF. Here the CDR3 DNA reads TGTGCCTGGAGGGGTAGCGGCCTCCCCACAGATACGCAGTATTTT. The chain is built from TRBV30 and TRBJ2-3; a weak D match, TRBD2 (6 bases). V was trimmed by 3 bases and J by 2 bases, leaving 15 bases between them. This CDR3 has 15 amino acids. Germline-derived CDR1 and CDR2 are GTSNPN and SVGIG (reference sequence).

The rearrangement uses TRBV5-1 and TRBJ2-7, with TRBD1 identical over 7 bases. CDR3 length equals 14 residues. Germline-derived CDR1 and CDR2 are SGHRS and YFSETQ. V lost 6 bases, J lost 3 bases, and 9 bases stayed unmatched. The CDR3: CASNPGTAHYEQYF. In DNA form, the CDR3 reads TGCGCCAGCAACCCCGGGACAGCCCACTACGAGCAGTACTTC.

The genes are TRBV4-2 and TRBJ2-7; 8 bases line up with TRBD2. There are 15 residues in the CDR3. CDR1 is LGHNA, CDR2 YNFKEQ, per germline. The V and J ends lost 4 bases and 0 bases, in that order; junction bases with no gene match: 5. The CDR3 DNA sequence: TGTGCCAGCAGCCCCGGGGGGGCAAGCTCCTACGAGCAGTACTTC. Translated, it gives CASSPGGASSYEQYF.

This rearrangement joins TRBV28 to TRBJ1-1; D unresolved. Germline CDR1 and CDR2: MDHEN and SYDVKM. The CDR3 length is 13 residues. V gave up 3 bases and J gave up 1 base, with 6 bases separating them. The CDR3 is CASSFPGNTEAFF. CDR3 nucleotide sequence: TGTGCCAGCAGTTTCCCGGGGAACACTGAAGCTTTCTTT.